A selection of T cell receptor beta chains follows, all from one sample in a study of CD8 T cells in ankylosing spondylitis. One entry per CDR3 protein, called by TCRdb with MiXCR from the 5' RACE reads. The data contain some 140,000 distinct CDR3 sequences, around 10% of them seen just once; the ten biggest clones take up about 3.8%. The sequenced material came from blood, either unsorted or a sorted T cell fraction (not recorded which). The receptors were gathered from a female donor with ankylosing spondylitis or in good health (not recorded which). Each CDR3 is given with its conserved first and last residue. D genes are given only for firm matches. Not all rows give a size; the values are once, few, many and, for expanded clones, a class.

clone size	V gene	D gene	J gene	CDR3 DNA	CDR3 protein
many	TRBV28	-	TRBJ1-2	TGTGCCAGCAGTTTAGGTCAGATCTACACCTTC	CASSLGQIYTF
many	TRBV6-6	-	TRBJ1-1	TGTGCCAGCAGTTACGGGCCGGAGAACACTGAAGCTTTCTTT	CASSYGPENTEAFF
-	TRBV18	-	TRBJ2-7	TGTGCCAGCTCACCCCGGAGGGACGAGCAGTACTTC	CASSPRRDEQYF
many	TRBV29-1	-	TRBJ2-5	TGCAGCGTTGAGGCCCTGGACCTCATCCAGACCCAGTACTTC	CSVEALDLIQTQYF
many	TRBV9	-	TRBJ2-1	TGTGCCAGCACCCCCGGGACTTCCACGCGATACAATGAGCAGTTCTTC	CASTPGTSTRYNEQFF
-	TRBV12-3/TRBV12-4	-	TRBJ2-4	TGTGCCAGCAATCAAGGGGGAGCCAAAAACATTCAGTACTTC	CASNQGGAKNIQYF
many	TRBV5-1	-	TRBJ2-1	TGCGCCAGCAGTCGGACTACATACAATGAGCAGTTCTTC	CASSRTTYNEQFF
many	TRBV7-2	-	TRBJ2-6	TGTGCCAGCAGCTTAGAGGGGTTTGGGGCCAACGTCCTGACTTTC	CASSLEGFGANVLTF
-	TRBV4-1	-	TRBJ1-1	TGCGCCAGCAGCCCCAGCCCGCAGGAGGGCGTTGAAGCTTTCTTT	CASSPSPQEGVEAFF
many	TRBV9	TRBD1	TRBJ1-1	TGTGCCAGCAGCCCAAGACCACAGGGGGAAGCTTTCTTT	CASSPRPQGEAFF
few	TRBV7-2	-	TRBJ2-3	TGTGCCAGCAGCTTAACGGGCCTTACGCAGTATTTT	CASSLTGLTQYF
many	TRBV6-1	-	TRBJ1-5	TGTGCCAGCAGACCCACCGACGGGTTTGAGGATCAGCCCCAGCATTTT	CASRPTDGFEDQPQHF
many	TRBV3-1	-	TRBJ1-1	TGTGCCAGCAGCCAAGGAGGGGGGAACACTGAAGCTTTCTTT	CASSQGGGNTEAFF
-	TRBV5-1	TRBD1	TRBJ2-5	TGCGCCAGTAGCTTGGGACAGGGGATATGCTTC	CASSLGQGICF
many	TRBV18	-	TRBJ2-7	TGTGCCAGCTCACCACCGTTAGGACTCACATCCTACGAGCAGTACTTC	CASSPPLGLTSYEQYF
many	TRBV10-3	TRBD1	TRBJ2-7	TGTGCCATCAGCCCCGGGACAGGCTACGAGCAGTACTTC	CAISPGTGYEQYF
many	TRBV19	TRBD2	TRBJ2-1	TGTGCCAGTAGTATAGATCTATTCCCCGGACTAGCGGACAACAATGAGCAGTTCTTC	CASSIDLFPGLADNNEQFF
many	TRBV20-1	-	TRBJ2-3	TGCAGTGCCCCGGGGAGCCTTAAAGATAGCACAGATACGCAGTATTTT	CSAPGSLKDSTDTQYF
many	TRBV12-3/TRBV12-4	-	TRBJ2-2	TGTGCCAGCTGTGGAACGGAGCTGTTTTTT	CASCGTELFF
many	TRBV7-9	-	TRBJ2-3	TGTGCCAGCAGCTTAGCGGGTAGCGGACCTAGCACAGATACGCAGTATTTT	CASSLAGSGPSTDTQYF
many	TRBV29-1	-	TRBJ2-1	TGCAGCGTTGAAGACCCAGGGGATGCTAATGAGCAGTTCTTC	CSVEDPGDANEQFF
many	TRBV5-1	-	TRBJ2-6	TGCGCCAGCAGCGCCTTAAGCTCTGGGGCCAACGTCCTGACTTTC	CASSALSSGANVLTF
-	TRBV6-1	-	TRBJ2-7	TGTGCCAGCACGAACGAACAGTTGGACTCCTACGTGCAGTACTTC	CASTNEQLDSYVQYF
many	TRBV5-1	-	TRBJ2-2	TGCGCCAGCAGCTTTGAGGGCACCGGGGAGCTGTTTTTT	CASSFEGTGELFF
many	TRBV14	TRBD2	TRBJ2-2	TGTGCCAGCAGCCAGAGCGGGATAGCCACCGGGGAGCTGTTTTTT	CASSQSGIATGELFF
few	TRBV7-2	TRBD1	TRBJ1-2	TGTGCCAGCAGCCGCTACAGGGGGCGAGACTATGGCTACACCTTC	CASSRYRGRDYGYTF
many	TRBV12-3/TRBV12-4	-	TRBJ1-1	TGTGCCAGCAATCGCGACCTGAACACTGAAGCTTTCTTT	CASNRDLNTEAFF
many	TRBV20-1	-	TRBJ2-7	TGCAGTGCTAGAGAGGAAGTCGGGATGAGTTCCTACGAGCAGTACTTC	CSAREEVGMSSYEQYF
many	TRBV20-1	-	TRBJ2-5	TGCAGTGCCACGCCCCGGGACATAGAACAAGAGACCCAGTACTTC	CSATPRDIEQETQYF
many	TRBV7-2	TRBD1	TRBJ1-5	TGTGCCAGCAGCAGCGACAGGGTTCAGCCCCAGCATTTT	CASSSDRVQPQHF
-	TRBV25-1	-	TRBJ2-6	TGTGCCAGCTGGCTCTCTGGGGCCAACGTCCTGACTTTC	CASWLSGANVLTF
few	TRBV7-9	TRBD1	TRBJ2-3	TGTGCCAGCAGCGCGGACAGGGGGATTCCAGATACGCAGTATTTT	CASSADRGIPDTQYF
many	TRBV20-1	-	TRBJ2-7	TGCAGTGCTAGTCGTCGGGCGACCTACGAGCAGTACTTC	CSASRRATYEQYF
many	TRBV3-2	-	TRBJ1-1	TGTGCCAGCAGCGGCAGGCAACCTCGGCGCATAGGGAACACTGAAGCTTTCTTT	CASSGRQPRRIGNTEAFF
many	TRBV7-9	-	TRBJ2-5	TGTGCCAGCAGCTCCCCTCCTGAGGGTTTGAGTTACTTC	CASSSPPEGLSYF